The clone carrying this TCR beta chain was seen only once. The repertoire was sequenced with immunoSEQ multiplex PCR; TCRdb's copy has only in-frame clones and lacks some. The repertoire holds about 360,000 clones, around 86% seen once, with less than 3.5% in the top ten. The data originate from a study of blood T cell repertoires in COVID-19. Study context: T cells, B-cell-depleted T cells, or PBMCs provided the cDNA or gDNA that served as material.

The sequencing sample was made of peripheral blood. The sequence was collected from a human donor in a cohort sampled during active COVID-19.

DNA of the CDR3: TGTGCCAGTAGTATCCTACAGGGGGCCCTGGGACAGCCCCAGCATTTT. Translation: CASSILQGALGQPQHF. The rearrangement joins TRBV19 to TRBJ1-5; 9 bases map to TRBD1. Trimming cost V 3 bases and J 7 bases; bases outside gene matches: 10. CDR1 is LNHDA, CDR2 SQIVND, per germline (reference sequence). The CDR3 is made up of 16 amino acids.